This entry is about one T cell receptor beta chain. What it binds is not known. The beta constant-region primer was an equimolar mix of two oligonucleotides covering TRBC1 and TRBC2. Nested alpha and beta constant-region primers with the SP2 primer drove four PCR rounds on ligated cDNA. TCRdb recomputed calls from the UMI-ligation and nested PCR reads with MiXCR, one row per CDR3 protein. In the table there are about 160,000 distinct CDR3 sequences, approximately 22% of which are singletons. The source of the sample is a study of naive and memory T cell subsets. General study findings and limits: Especially in CD8 cells, naive repertoires contained a few larger clonotypes, possibly CD45RA-re-expressing memory cells. Diversity fell and Gini index rose from naive through CM, EM, EMRA.

V dropped 6 bases and J dropped 7; count of bases not matched to a gene: 12. The CDR3 spans 15 residues. Germline V gene lookup returns CDR1 MNHEY and CDR2 SMNVEV (reference sequence). Sequencing was carried out using naive CD4+ T cells from blood. The V gene is TRBV27, the J gene TRBJ2-7; 10 nucleotides line up with TRBD1. The receptor was isolated from a human donor in good health. CDR3 DNA: TGTGCCAGCAGGAGGAGGACAGGGGGAACAAAAGAGCAGTACTTC. Translated: CASRRRTGGTKEQYF.